The TCR beta chain described here comes from a study of T cells in Graves' hyperthyroidism and ophthalmopathy. This clonotype was detected many times. Exclusion of a patient resulted from uncontrolled infection, other autoimmune disease, pregnancy or lactation. Clinical symptoms, serum thyroxine and TRAb, thyroid ultrasound and orbital computed tomography were used for the diagnoses. The source of the PBMCs was 9.5 to 10 ml of fresh peripheral blood. In germline, CDR1 is MDHEN, CDR2 SYDVKM. The CDR3 extends over 17 amino acids. Deletions cut 8 bases from V and 0 bases from J, with 20 bases between. Template material for amplifying TCR beta CDR3 regions consisted of RNA transcripts. In the first-round RT-PCR of the TCR CDR3, the HTBI primer set was used. A single record per CDR3 protein comes from TCRdb applying MiXCR to the multiplex PCR reads. The table lists about 600,000 distinct CDR3 sequences, more than 15% of them singletons, with around 3.5% in the top ten.

Sequencing used blood. This sequence originates from a woman aged 35 to 49 with Graves' ophthalmopathy. The V and J genes are TRBV28 and TRBJ1-5, with D perhaps matching TRBD1 (6 bases). The CDR3 bases are TGTGCCAGCTGCTCGACAGGCTCCCGACCTAGCAATCAGCCCCAGCATTTT. Its translation is CASCSTGSRPSNQPQHF. The whole variable domain, remainder taken from reference TRBV28 and TRBJ1-5, is DVKVTQSSRYLVKRTGEKVFLECVQDMDHENMFWYRQDPGLGLRLIYFSYDVKMKEKGDIPEGYSVSREKKERFSLILESASTNQTSMYLCASCSTGSRPSNQPQHFGDGTRLSIL.